Listed below are T cell receptor beta chains from one sample, sequenced in a study of blood T cell repertoires in COVID-19. Data came from immunoSEQ multiplex PCR; TCRdb stores just in-frame clones and leaves some out. The profile covers 25,000 to 30,000 clones, with 76% appearing a single time and approximately 41% taken by the ten largest. Sequenced input: peripheral blood. These receptors were collected from a man in his 70s with acute or convalescent COVID-19. CDR3s include the opening cysteine and the closing phenylalanine or tryptophan. A D gene is named only where the DNA matches it firmly. Size values are once, few and many counts, or a class for expanded clones, and some rows have none.

clone size	J gene	D gene	V gene	CDR3 DNA	CDR3 protein
-	TRBJ2-1	-	TRBV7-9	TGTGCCAGCAGCCTTGGACAGCGGAAGGACAATGAGCAGTTCTTC	CASSLGQRKDNEQFF
-	TRBJ2-2	-	TRBV2	TGTGCCAGCAGCGGCCGGATCTTAGCTAACACCGGGGAGCTGTTTTTT	CASSGRILANTGELFF
few	TRBJ2-2	-	TRBV5-5	TGTGCCAGCAGCTTCCAGGGGACGAACACCGGGGAGCTGTTTTTT	CASSFQGTNTGELFF
-	TRBJ1-1	-	TRBV3-1/TRBV3-2	TGTGCCAGCAGCCCCTTGAGAAGGAACACTGAAGCTTTCTTT	CASSPLRRNTEAFF
-	TRBJ1-1	-	TRBV6-6	TGTGCCAGCAGTCGCAACCAAGCGATTGTCGACACTGAAGCTTTCTTT	CASSRNQAIVDTEAFF
-	TRBJ1-1	-	TRBV21-1	TGTGCCAGCAGCAAACTCCGGTTGGGACACCCGATCGAAGGGACTGAAGCTTTCTTT	CASSKLRLGHPIEGTEAFF
-	TRBJ2-3	TRBD2	TRBV12-5	TGTGCTAGTGGTGAAGCGGGGGGGATCACAGATACGCAGTATTTT	CASGEAGGITDTQYF
-	TRBJ2-5	-	TRBV9	TGTGCCAGCAGCGTAGGTGTCGACAGGGGAGGGGAGACCCAGTACTTC	CASSVGVDRGGETQYF
-	TRBJ1-5	-	TRBV15	TGTGCCACCAGCAGAGAAGGAGATCAGCCCCAGCATTTT	CATSREGDQPQHF
-	TRBJ2-1	TRBD2	TRBV28	TGTGCCAGCAGTTTTGCGGGAGGGTTTGATAATGAGCAGTTCTTC	CASSFAGGFDNEQFF
-	TRBJ1-4	TRBD1	TRBV6-5	TGTGCCAGCACCACCGGGACAGATGAAAAACTGTTTTTT	CASTTGTDEKLFF
-	TRBJ2-1	TRBD2	TRBV6-5	TGTGCCAGCAGTAGGACTAGCGGGGAGTGGAATGAGCAGTTCTTC	CASSRTSGEWNEQFF
-	TRBJ1-5	-	TRBV28	TGTGCCAGCAGTTTGAGATCCTCTTCCTATAGCAATCAGCCCCAGCATTTT	CASSLRSSSYSNQPQHF
-	TRBJ2-7	TRBD1	TRBV27	TGTGCCAGCAGTTTATCAGGCAGGGGGCACTACGAGCAGTACTTC	CASSLSGRGHYEQYF
-	TRBJ1-2	-	TRBV7-3	TGTGCCAGCAGCTTAACGACGGGCGGGATTGTTGGCTACACCTTC	CASSLTTGGIVGYTF
few	TRBJ2-5	-	TRBV2	TGTGCCAGCAGTGAAGTCGCAGGCGTGGAGACCCAGTACTTC	CASSEVAGVETQYF
-	TRBJ2-2	TRBD2	TRBV3-1/TRBV3-2	TGTGCCAGCAGCCAAGAGGGACTAGCGGGAGTTACCGGGGAGCTGTTTTTT	CASSQEGLAGVTGELFF
-	TRBJ2-1	-	TRBV2	TGTGCCAGCAGTGAACAGGGTCAAAGTTTCCATGAGCAGTTCTTC	CASSEQGQSFHEQFF
-	TRBJ2-5	-	TRBV29-1	TGCAGCGTTGATCCCCAGCAAGAGACCCAGTACTTC	CSVDPQQETQYF
-	TRBJ2-3	TRBD2	TRBV9	TGTGCCAGCAGCGTTACTAGCGGGGGAGATACGCAGTATTTT	CASSVTSGGDTQYF
-	TRBJ2-1	TRBD2	TRBV6-2/TRBV6-3	TGTGCCAGCAGTGGCGGGAGGGGTAAAAGGACCCCATCTAGGGAGCAGTTCTTC	CASSGGRGKRTPSREQFF
-	TRBJ1-5	TRBD1	TRBV7-8	TGTGCCAGCAGCTACGGGACAGGGGGCGCAGGGCAGCCCCAGCATTTT	CASSYGTGGAGQPQHF
-	TRBJ2-3	-	TRBV4-1	TGCGCCAGCAGTCAAATCGCGGATACGCAGTATTTT	CASSQIADTQYF
-	TRBJ1-6	-	TRBV19	TGTGCCAGTAGTCCCGGGACATATAATTCACCCCTCCACTTT	CASSPGTYNSPLHF
few	TRBJ2-7	-	TRBV5-1	TGCGCCAGCAGCTCAGGGACCTACGAGCAGTACTTC	CASSSGTYEQYF